The T cell receptor (beta chain) described here comes from a study of naive and memory T cell subsets. Study-level findings and limits: Potentially, T cell activation and differentiation skew this RNA-based measurement.

The treatment here: skin biopsy from PPD injection site in Mantoux-positive individual. The library had UMIs added by 3' ligation of an oligonucleotide to TCR cDNA. Individuals with a positive Mantoux test gave biopsies from PPD-injected skin. Trimming took 6 bases from V and 4 from J, leaving 16 bases between them. Germline-derived CDR1 and CDR2 are ENHRY and SYGVKD. CDR3 length: 14 amino acids. This clonotype was observed many times. Its antigen is not identified. Amplification of ligated cDNA took four PCR rounds with SP2 and nested alpha and beta constant primers. TCRdb recomputed calls from the UMI-ligation and nested PCR reads with MiXCR, one row per CDR3 protein. The profile covers around 13,000 distinct CDR3 sequences, with about 5% appearing a single time and roughly 7.7% taken by the ten largest.

The sample in question was skin, obtained from a tuberculin skin test site. The sequence was collected from an adult in good health. This chain joins TRBV10-3 and TRBJ2-7; either TRBD1 or TRBD2 may supply D (5 bases each). The CDR3 spells CAIRVPGDGYEQYF. The CDR3 nucleotides are TGTGCCATCAGAGTCCCCGGGGACGGATACGAGCAGTACTTC.